These 17 T cell receptor beta chains were all obtained from the same sample, sequenced in a study of T cell repertoires in cytomegalovirus infection. These receptors are not linked to any known antigen. TCRdb reprocessed the reads via MiXCR and lists one record per CDR3 protein. The sample has over 250,000 distinct CDR3 sequences, about 20% seen once. The source material was cultured PBMCs, sampled from culture after CMV antigen stimulation. These receptors originate from a human donor in good health (CMV status not recorded). Some clones in this sample may be carry-over from other donors' samples.

V gene TRBV6-8 combines with J gene TRBJ2-5; TRBD2 matches 8 bases. The CDR3 is 16 amino acids. Germline V gives CDR1 MNHGY, CDR2 SAAAGT. After removal of 6 bases from V and 4 bases from J, the junction contained 13 bases not matched to a gene. The DNA of the CDR3 is TGTGCCAGCAGCTTAGAGGGCGGGAGGTGGGGAGAGACCCAGTACTTC. It encodes CASSLEGGRWGETQYF.

This clonotype showed up just a few times. This rearrangement joins TRBV12-3 or TRBV12-4 to TRBJ1-2; 7 positions agree with TRBD1. With V trimmed by 5 bases and J by 3 bases, 12 bases remained unmatched. The CDR3 totals 16 residues. CDR3 sequence reads: CASSPTDRVLDYGYTF. CDR3 DNA: TGTGCCAGCAGTCCTACTGACAGGGTTTTGGACTATGGCTACACCTTC.

This clonotype was observed a handful of times. The genes are TRBV28 and TRBJ1-2; possible D gene TRBD1, 6 bases. The CDR3 spans 13 residues. Germline loops: CDR1 MDHEN, CDR2 SYDVKM. V was trimmed by 11 bases and J by 6 bases, leaving 19 bases between them. Written as DNA, the CDR3 is TGTGCCGGGTCGGGGGCATTTCACAATGGCTACACCTTC. Translating gives CAGSGAFHNGYTF.

The chain employs TRBV19 and TRBJ1-5; 8 bases align to TRBD1. The CDR3 consists of 15 residues. CDR1 LNHDA and CDR2 SQIVND come from the germline V gene (reference sequence). V gave up 0 bases and J gave up 7 bases; unmatched junction bases: 5. CDR3 in DNA: TGTGCCAGTAGTATAGAGAGGACAGGGCGCCAGCCCCAGCATTTT. Translating gives CASSIERTGRQPQHF.

This clonotype was picked up many times. The V call is TRBV19, the J call TRBJ2-1, with 9 bases that match TRBD1. V lost 2 bases to trimming and J lost 6 bases; unmatched junction nucleotides: 8. The CDR3 has 16 residues. Germline CDR1 and CDR2: LNHDA and SQIVND (reference sequence). CDR3 protein: CASSILRDRVGNEQFF. The CDR3 DNA follows: TGTGCCAGTAGTATACTCCGGGACAGGGTGGGCAATGAGCAGTTCTTC.

This clonotype was counted ten times or more. The J gene is TRBJ2-1, the V gene TRBV7-8; the match to TRBD2 covers 7 bases. This CDR3 has 14 residues. J gave up 6 bases and V 3 bases, and 5 bases lay outside the gene matches. The V gene's germline CDR1 is SGHVS and CDR2 FQNEAQ. The CDR3 bases are TGTGCCAGCAGCTTCGGGACTACGACCAATGAGCAGTTCTTC. This codes for CASSFGTTTNEQFF.

This clonotype came up a few times. J is TRBJ2-2 and V is TRBV12-3 or TRBV12-4, with 10 bases matching TRBD2. V lost 7 bases and J lost 4; bases outside the gene matches: 6. The CDR3 has 15 residues. As DNA, the CDR3 is TGTGCCAGCACCGCACTAGCGGGGCTCACCGGGGAGCTGTTTTTT. This sequence encodes CASTALAGLTGELFF.

Note on this clonotype: The junction and the germline gene differ at one end; a read error may be behind it. This chain's CDR3 is CANSPTIQTNTGELFF. DNA for the CDR3: TGTGCCAACAGCCCGACGATACAAACGAACACCGGGGAGCTGTTTTTT. This sequence joins TRBV11-2 and TRBJ2-2; no reliable D call. Germline-derived CDR1 and CDR2 are SGHAT and FQNNGV. This CDR3 contains 16 residues.

This chain connects TRBV6-5 to TRBJ2-3; tentative D call: TRBD1 (5 bases). With the DNA end fitting TRBJ1-5 better, the J assignment may be wrong. Germline V gives CDR1 MNHEY, CDR2 SVGAGI. The CDR3 spans 15 residues. The CDR3 reads CASSLAGGPTDTQHF. The CDR3 DNA is TGTGCCAGCAGTTTAGCGGGAGGGCCGACAGATACGCAGCATTTT.

This clonotype was detected ten times or more. The rearrangement uses TRBV12-3 or TRBV12-4 and TRBJ1-3, with a weak D call TRBD1 (6 bases). Trimming took 4 bases from V and 4 from J, leaving 11 bases between them. The CDR3 is made up of 14 amino acids. CDR3 bases: TGTGCCAGCAGTTCATCAGGGACAGGAAACACCATATATTTT. As protein: CASSSSGTGNTIYF.

This clonotype was observed a handful of times. This chain joins TRBV12-3 or TRBV12-4 and TRBJ1-6; D is ambiguous. The CDR3 is 14 residues long. V was clipped by 4 bases and J by 7 bases, with 11 bases between them. CDR3 sequence (DNA): TGTGCCAGCAGTTACGGTACCGGGAATTCACCCCTCCACTTT. Amino acids: CASSYGTGNSPLHF.

This clonotype was found a few times. The chain combines TRBV27 with TRBJ2-1; 8 bases line up with TRBD2. Trimming removed 2 bases from V and 4 bases from J; junction bases left unmatched: 7. CDR1 and CDR2 (germline): MNHEY, SMNVEV (reference sequence). This CDR3 comprises 16 residues. The CDR3 DNA sequence: TGTGCCAGCAGTTTAGAGGCGGGACTAGGATACAATGAGCAGTTCTTC. Translation: CASSLEAGLGYNEQFF.

This clonotype was seen many times. The V call is TRBV7-9, the J call TRBJ2-3, with 7 bases matching TRBD2. Germline V gene data show CDR1 as SEHNR and CDR2 as FQNEAQ (reference sequence). The ends lost 3 bases at V and 7 bases at J; junction bases unmatched: 7. The CDR3 is made up of 14 amino acids. This CDR3 reads CASSFWREHYTQYF. The CDR3 coding sequence is TGTGCCAGCAGCTTCTGGCGGGAGCACTATACGCAGTATTTT.

A few counts support this clonotype. The chain joins TRBV4-1 to TRBJ2-7, with D possibly matching TRBD1 (6 bases). This CDR3 comprises 14 residues. V gave up 4 bases and J gave up 2 bases, with 12 bases separating them. CDR1 MGHRA and CDR2 YSYEKL come from the germline V gene. The CDR3: CASSREGGTYEQYF. CDR3 nucleotides: TGCGCCAGCAGCCGAGAAGGGGGAACCTACGAGCAGTACTTC.

The CDR3 DNA follows: TGTGCCAGCAGTCTGACTAGTGCTGAGCAGTTCTTC. Translation: CASSLTSAEQFF. This chain joins TRBV6-6 and TRBJ2-1, with D perhaps matching TRBD2 (6 bases). This CDR3 spans 12 amino acids. The germline CDR1 and CDR2 sequences are MNHNY and SVGAGI (reference sequence). V lost 5 bases, J lost 9 bases, and 11 bases lay in between.

As regards this clonotype: A read error may be the cause here, since a much bigger clone is one base away. V usage is TRBV7-9 and J usage is TRBJ1-5; D gene uncertain. The CDR3 consists of 15 residues. V was cut by 3 bases and J by 0 bases, with 9 bases left in between. CDR1 is SEHNR, CDR2 FQNEAQ, per germline (reference sequence). CDR3 region: CASSLPVGSNQPQHF. The CDR3 DNA follows: TGTGCCAGCAGCTTGCCAGTGGGTAGCAATCAGCCCCAGCATTTT.

In this sample, this clonotype turned up many times. The chain couples TRBV6-1 to TRBJ2-7, with D perhaps assigned TRBD1 or TRBD2 (5 bases each). The V and J ends lost 6 bases and 6 bases respectively, with 15 bases between them. The CDR3 is made up of 13 amino acids. CDR1 and CDR2 (germline): MNHNS, SASEGT. CDR3 region: CASRAGTLTEQYF. The DNA for the CDR3 is TGTGCCAGCAGGGCCGGGACCCTCACCGAGCAGTACTTC.